This T cell receptor beta chain was sequenced for a study of blood T cell repertoires in COVID-19. For recovered donors of Cohort 3, there were two negative PCRs, clearance, or symptom resolution. Produced via immunoSEQ multiplex PCR; TCRdb's table is partial and in-frame only. This table holds about 180,000 clones, less than 90% found once. Germline V gene sequence: CDR1 SGHDT, CDR2 YYEEEE. Deletions cut 3 bases from V and 3 bases from J, with 9 bases between. The length of the CDR3 is 14 residues. The chain has TRBV5-6 and TRBJ2-2; no definite D call. Sequencing was performed on PBMCs or T cells enriched from blood (not recorded which). This sequence was found in a woman between 45 and 65 years old who had recovered from COVID-19. CDR3 nucleotide sequence: TGTGCCAGCAGCTCCGACATGTACACCGGGGAGCTGTTTTTT. Amino acids: CASSSDMYTGELFF.